Listed below are T cell receptor beta chains from one sample, sequenced in a study of molecular identifiers for immune sequencing clone quantification. TCRdb passed the PCR reads through MiXCR, listing each CDR3 protein once. The data hold approximately 59,000 distinct CDR3 sequences, with roughly 18% observed a single time. The sample consisted of naive CD8+ T cells from blood, with Jurkat cell RNA spiked in. The receptors originated from a human donor in good health. Some libraries in this study had Jurkat cell RNA spiked in. The conserved cysteine and the conserved F or W are not part of the CDR3 here. Not all rows give a size; the values are once, few, many and, for expanded clones, a class.

.	TRBV2	TRBJ1-1	ASGSWTGLNTEAF
medium-sized	TRBV7-2	TRBJ2-5	ASSPNSGRGGETQY
many	TRBV20-1	TRBJ2-1	SATWGGYNEQF
many	TRBV5-1	TRBJ1-1	ASSSSEGAGTEAF
.	TRBV25-1	TRBJ1-6	ASSDRRDFNSPLH
many	TRBV7-2	TRBJ1-6	ASSLANRGRSPLH
many	TRBV27	TRBJ1-2	ASSAGQNYGYT
once	TRBV30	TRBJ2-7	ACRRDRAYEQY
many	TRBV12-5	TRBJ1-5	ASGSSGYSNQPQH
few	TRBV7-9	TRBJ2-1	ASSFQLAGAYNEQF
few	TRBV4-1	TRBJ2-7	ASSQSLALEQY
many	TRBV6-6	TRBJ2-7	ASSLPSYEQY
many	TRBV10-3	TRBJ2-7	AIRGTDTYEQY
.	TRBV5-6	TRBJ2-7	ASSLMGVHEQY
many	TRBV10-3	TRBJ1-6	AISESGQEYNSPLH
few	TRBV27	TRBJ2-7	ASISLGTGSYEQY
.	TRBV11-2	TRBJ2-5	AGSALAANQETQD
many	TRBV7-9	TRBJ2-7	ASSIDGTEQY
many	TRBV19	TRBJ2-1	ATKLTLGYNEQF
many	TRBV5-1	TRBJ2-5	ASSPTTGLSETQY
few	TRBV12-3/TRBV12-4	TRBJ2-6	ASTLGSGANVLT
once	TRBV28	TRBJ1-5	ASRVGQGFRQPLH
.	TRBV7-8	TRBJ2-2	ASSLPRIPNTGELF
.	TRBV5-1	TRBJ1-1	ASSNLGTEAF
many	TRBV28	TRBJ2-5	ASSLRGPARAQY
.	TRBV7-9	TRBJ2-7	ASSGRWSYEQY
many	TRBV7-9	TRBJ1-1	ASSLDGSPEAF
many	TRBV7-3	TRBJ2-1	ASSSGLNNEQF
.	TRBV29-1	TRBJ2-5	GVDQQETQY
once	TRBV27	TRBJ1-4	ASSQWQGNEKLF
few	TRBV6-5	TRBJ2-1	ASRRGGNEQF
many	TRBV20-1	TRBJ1-5	SAEEFQPQH
many	TRBV7-9	TRBJ2-7	ASSPLPYEQY
.	TRBV6-6	TRBJ2-3	ATTTGGESNTQY
.	TRBV7-2	TRBJ2-1	ASSLYLGYNEQF
many	TRBV11-2	TRBJ2-4	ASSFNGRGNIQY
few	TRBV12-3/TRBV12-4	TRBJ2-1	ATSRGLNEQF
many	TRBV12-3/TRBV12-4	TRBJ2-5	ASSPPMVETQY
many	TRBV7-2	TRBJ2-7	ASSQLPGGVVEEQY
.	TRBV20-1	TRBJ1-4	SASSNALEKLF
many	TRBV6-1	TRBJ2-2	ASSVPGQGARYTGELF
few	TRBV12-3/TRBV12-4	TRBJ2-3	ASTLKAGVADTQY
few	TRBV2	TRBJ2-1	ASSDPPWGLNNEQF
.	TRBV9	TRBJ2-1	ASSVVAEPYNEQF
many	TRBV5-1	TRBJ1-3	ASSSGDSGNTIY
few	TRBV27	TRBJ2-7	ASSLGSLYEQY
.	TRBV11-2	TRBJ1-2	ASSPIPGGAQGYT
few	TRBV28	TRBJ2-7	ASSFPGYEQY
.	TRBV19	TRBJ1-1	ASSIGPNTEAF
.	TRBV2	TRBJ2-4	ASRVRENTQY
many	TRBV6-5	TRBJ1-5	ASSSAGNQPQH